This entry concerns a single T cell receptor beta chain. This specimen comes from a study of blood T cell repertoires in COVID-19. Study-wide background: COVID-19 samples, acute and convalescent, were from the United States, Italy and Spain. Sample material is recorded as cDNA or gDNA derived from T cells, B-cell-depleted T cells, or PBMCs.

V lost 6 bases, J lost 5 bases, and 6 bases lay in between. The germline gives CDR1 SGHRS, CDR2 YFSETQ. This CDR3 spans 11 amino acids. Authors' methods: Scientists estimated how many nucleated cells there were by amplifying reference gene primers. The assay was immunoSEQ multiplex PCR, and TCRdb's table has in-frame clones only and misses some. The DNA was the basis for D and trimming; V, J and clone size are from that table. The sample holds 250,000 to 300,000 clones, about nine tenths seen once. The chain is built from TRBV5-1 and TRBJ2-1; unclear D gene. The sequenced sample consisted of peripheral blood. This TCR came from a man between 45 and 60 years old with acute or convalescent COVID-19. The DNA of the CDR3 is TGCGCCAGCACGTCGGACAATGAGCAGTTCTTC. This translates into CASTSDNEQFF.